Described below is a single T cell receptor beta chain sequence and its context. The data belong to a study of cytotoxic CD8 clonotypes in ibrutinib-treated CLL. The CDR3 spans 16 residues. In germline, CDR1 is MDHEN, CDR2 SYDVKM. V was shortened by 4 bases and J by 5 bases, with 18 bases between the two germline ends. Sequenced by immunoSEQ multiplex PCR; TCRdb stores in-frame clones only, minus some. The sample lists around 150,000 clones; over 75% were seen once. The receptor's source is a human donor with chronic lymphocytic leukemia. This chain joins TRBV28 and TRBJ1-5; no reliable D call. Sample: PBMCs, taken at disease progression, from a patient treated with ibrutinib. Written as DNA, the CDR3 is TGTGCCAGCAGTTCCACGTCGGGGAGGAACTATCAGCCCCAGCATTTT. It specifies CASSSTSGRNYQPQHF.